This TCR beta chain was sequenced for a study of T cells in localized non-small cell lung cancer. Study conclusions and caveats: There were a median around 53 of the top 100 tumor clones appearing in adjacent lung. Heterogeneity is still possible, as just one tumor region was sequenced. Higher adjacent-lung clonality was associated with shorter survival. Uninvolved adjacent lung showed peak T cell clonality, exceeding tumor.

The germline V gene has CDR1 MGHRA and CDR2 YSYEKL. With V trimmed by 1 base and J by 7 bases, 10 bases remained unmatched. The CDR3 totals 17 residues. Clones were read by immunoSEQ multiplex PCR, and TCRdb kept only the in-frame ones, dropping some. The table lists 30,000 to 45,000 clones, approximately 88% of them singletons. Remarks on this clone: Its target is not known.

This receptor was taken from a woman aged 35-75 years with stage I lung adenocarcinoma. V and J are TRBV4-1 and TRBJ2-1, with TRBD2 matching over 10 bases. The sample here was peripheral blood, taken before any cancer treatment. The CDR3 loop is CASSQVPPLAGRNEQFF. As DNA, the CDR3 is TGCGCCAGCAGCCAAGTCCCCCCACTAGCGGGACGAAATGAGCAGTTCTTC.